This TCR beta chain was obtained from a study of beta chain features in type 1 diabetes. Across the whole study: Examination of sorted cells across all samples involved roughly 100 million cells.

The investigators reverse transcribed all of the isolated RNA, so they sequenced expressed TCRB transcripts. Profiling relied on immunoSEQ multiplex PCR, and the TCRdb table lists in-frame clones only, not all of them. The top ten clones hold under 0.55% of a sample with about 170,000 clones, 7% to 9% of them seen once. CD4+ naive, central memory, regulatory and stem cell-like memory subsets were isolated by sorting on CD45RO/CCR7/CD25/CD127/CD95/CD27. Study findings and constraints: Significant though moderate, a shortening of TCRB CDR3s appeared in all four CD4+ subsets of Type 1 diabetes patients.

With 4 bases removed from V and 4 bases from J, the gap between germline ends came to 17 bases. This CDR3 spans 16 amino acids. Germline V gene data show CDR1 as MGHRA and CDR2 as YSYEKL. Remarks on this clone: Its antigen is undetermined.

The sequence came from a man between 18 and 29 years old with type 1 diabetes. The rearrangement uses TRBV4-1 and TRBJ1-5; tentatively, D is TRBD1 (5 bases). Material: central memory CD4+ T cells from blood. This chain's CDR3 is CASSPGGTAANQPQHF. DNA for the CDR3: TGCGCCAGCAGCCCCGGGGGAACAGCGGCAAATCAGCCCCAGCATTTT.